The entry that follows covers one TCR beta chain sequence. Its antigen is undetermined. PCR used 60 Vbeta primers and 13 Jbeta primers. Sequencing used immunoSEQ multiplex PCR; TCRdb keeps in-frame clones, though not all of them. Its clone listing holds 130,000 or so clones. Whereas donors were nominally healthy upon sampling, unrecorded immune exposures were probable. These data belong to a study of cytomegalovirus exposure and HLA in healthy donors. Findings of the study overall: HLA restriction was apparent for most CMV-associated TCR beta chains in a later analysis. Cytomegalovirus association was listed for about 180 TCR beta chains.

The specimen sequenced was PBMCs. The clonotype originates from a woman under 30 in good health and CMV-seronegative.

The CDR3 DNA is TGTGCCAGCAGTGAACAGGGAGGGGGCACAGATACGCAGTATTTT. It translates to CASSEQGGGTDTQYF. V is TRBV6-4 and J is TRBJ2-3; maybe TRBD2 (7 bases). This CDR3 spans 15 amino acids. CDR1 MRHNA and CDR2 SNTAGT come from the germline V gene. Trimming shortened V by 3 bases and J by 1 base, and 11 bases separated the two germline ends.